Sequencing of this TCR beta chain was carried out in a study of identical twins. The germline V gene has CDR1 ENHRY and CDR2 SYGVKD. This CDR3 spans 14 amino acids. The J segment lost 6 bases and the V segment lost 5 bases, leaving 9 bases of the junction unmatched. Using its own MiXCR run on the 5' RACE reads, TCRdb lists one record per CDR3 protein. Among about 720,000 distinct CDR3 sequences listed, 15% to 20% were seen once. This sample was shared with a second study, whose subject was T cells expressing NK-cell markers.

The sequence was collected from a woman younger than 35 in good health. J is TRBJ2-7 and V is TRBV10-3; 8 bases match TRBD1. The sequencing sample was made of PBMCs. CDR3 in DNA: TGTGCCATCAGTCCGGGACCCAGGGGGCTCGAGCAGTACTTC. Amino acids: CAISPGPRGLEQYF.